This passage covers 27 T cell receptor beta chains from one sample sequenced in a study of cytomegalovirus exposure and HLA in healthy donors (dated by TCRdb to between 2016 and 2019). Libraries were made using the immunoSEQ multiplex PCR assay. TCRdb carries this immuneACCESS record with in-frame sequences only. Its versions omit some clonotypes, under half of them owing to an unresolved V gene in the studies checked, with the rest unexplained. The sample yields about 95,000 clones; around 85% were counted once. The ten largest make up 20% to 25% of the sample. Sequencing used PBMCs. These receptors all come from a man aged 18 to 29 in good health and CMV-seropositive.

The chain uses TRBV2 and TRBJ2-1; D possibly corresponds to TRBD2 (6 bases). Germline loops: CDR1 SNHLY, CDR2 FYNNEI. The CDR3 contains 15 residues. Trimming removed 1 base from V and 3 bases from J, with 10 bases in between. CDR3 bases: TGTGCCAGCAGTGAAGTCGGGGGAGACTACAATGAGCAGTTCTTC. This sequence encodes CASSEVGGDYNEQFF.

The chain is built from TRBV7-8 and TRBJ1-1; 9 nucleotides align to TRBD1. This CDR3 spans 15 amino acids. Germline V gene lookup returns CDR1 SGHVS and CDR2 FQNEAQ. The V segment lost 4 bases and the J segment 5 bases; nucleotides outside the gene matches: 8. CDR3 loop: CASSSQGARYTEAFF. The CDR3 region has the DNA TGTGCCAGCAGCTCACAGGGGGCGCGATATACTGAAGCTTTCTTT.

This clone was detected a few times. One end of the junction does not line up with germline, which may come from a read error. The CDR3 coding sequence is TGTGCCAGCAGCCAAGAGGCGGGAGGCGGGCAAAGCTTC. This gives the protein CASSQEAGGGQSF. The chain has TRBV4-2 and TRBJ2-7, with 8 bases aligning to TRBD2. This CDR3 spans 13 amino acids. From germline, CDR1 is LGHNA and CDR2 YNFKEQ.

The rearrangement uses TRBV6-1 and TRBJ1-1; 8 positions match TRBD1. Germline assignment: CDR1 MNHNS and CDR2 SASEGT. This CDR3 contains 14 residues. J gave up 3 bases and V 10 bases, and 10 bases lay outside the gene matches. CDR3 in DNA: TGTGCCACCGCGACAGGGGAGCTTTACACTGAAGCTTTCTTT. Translated, it gives CATATGELYTEAFF.

For this clone: The sample carries other DNA sequences with the same CDR3. The V gene is TRBV7-3, the J gene TRBJ2-5; a possible D gene is TRBD2 (6 bases). There are 14 residues in the CDR3. In germline, CDR1 is SGHTA, CDR2 FQGTGA. Trimming took 1 base from V and 4 from J, leaving 10 bases between them. This chain's CDR3 is CASSLNGGTETQYF. The CDR3 DNA is TGTGCCAGCAGCTTAAACGGGGGTACAGAGACCCAGTACTTC. The variable domain in full, completed from reference TRBV7-3 and TRBJ2-5, reads GAGVSQTPSNKVTEKGKYVELRCDPISGHTALYWYRQSLGQGPEFLIYFQGTGAADDSGLPNDRFFAVRPEGSVSTLKIQRTERGDSAVYLCASSLNGGTETQYFGPGTRLLVL.

This clone was picked up a small number of times. The J gene is TRBJ2-5, the V gene TRBV5-1; tentative D call: TRBD1 (6 bases). The V end was cut by 5 bases, the J end by 5 bases, with 22 bases between. CDR1 is SGHRS, CDR2 YFSETQ, per germline. The CDR3 has 16 amino acids. CDR3: CASRDHRAGDGETQYF. DNA for the CDR3: TGCGCCAGCAGAGATCATAGAGCAGGGGACGGGGAGACCCAGTACTTC.

This chain connects TRBV9 to TRBJ2-1; 7 bases are a match to TRBD2. The CDR3 runs 15 residues. Looked up from germline, CDR1 is SGDLS and CDR2 is YYNGEE. Trimming took 3 bases from V and 4 from J; bases not matched to a gene: 7. The CDR3 nucleotides read TGTGCCAGCAGCGGCGGGATAGCGGGTTACAATGAGCAGTTCTTC. Translated: CASSGGIAGYNEQFF.

The rearrangement links TRBV2 to TRBJ2-3; TRBD1 aligns across 11 bases. Germline CDR1 is SNHLY and CDR2 is FYNNEI. V shed 5 bases, J shed 11 bases, and the junction held 12 bases outside the gene matches. The CDR3 runs to 15 residues. CDR3 sequence reads: CASSYTLGQGARQYF. Here the CDR3 DNA reads TGTGCCAGCAGTTATACCCTCGGACAGGGGGCTCGGCAGTATTTT.

The J gene is TRBJ2-5, the V gene TRBV6-5; TRBD1 aligns across 8 bases. Germline V gene sequence: CDR1 MNHEY, CDR2 SVGAGI. V gave up 6 bases and J gave up 5 bases; unmatched junction bases: 8. The CDR3 spans 14 residues. CDR3 loop: CASSPGQAAETQYF. CDR3 DNA sequence: TGTGCCAGCAGCCCGGGACAGGCTGCGGAGACCCAGTACTTC.

This chain joins TRBV7-3 and TRBJ2-1; a possible D gene is TRBD2 (5 bases). The CDR3 runs to 14 residues. V lost 5 bases to trimming and J lost 5 bases, with 13 bases between them. Germline CDR1 SGHTA, CDR2 FQGTGA. This CDR3 is CASSLNLAHNEQFF. The CDR3 DNA reads as TGTGCCAGCAGCCTGAACCTAGCCCACAATGAGCAGTTCTTC.

This clone has more than one count but fewer than ten. V gene TRBV18 combines with J gene TRBJ1-2; D is undetermined. Trimming pared 4 bases from V and 0 bases from J, leaving 12 bases between. This CDR3 is built from 15 residues. Germline-derived CDR1 and CDR2 are KGHSH and LQKENI. CDR3 bases: TGTGCCAGCTCACAAGTGGAGCAACCTAACTATGGCTACACCTTC. Encoded protein: CASSQVEQPNYGYTF.

This chain links TRBV28 with TRBJ2-2; 9 bases are shared with TRBD2. Germline lookup yields CDR1 MDHEN and CDR2 SYDVKM. V trimming: 0 bases; J trimming: 0 bases; junction bases outside the gene matches: 5. The CDR3 is 18 residues long. CDR3 amino acids: CASSLWSSGDTNTGELFF. The CDR3 DNA follows: TGTGCCAGCAGTTTATGGTCTAGCGGGGATACGAACACCGGGGAGCTGTTTTTT.

Comment on this clone: No DNA is shown, since the ends of the CDR3 on it are uncertain; the CDR3 is the one TCRdb lists. The genes are TRBV6-6 and TRBJ2-3; the D segment call TRBD1 is taken from the table without a DNA check. The CDR3 is 14 residues long, ends included. Germline CDR1 and CDR2: MNHNY and SVGAGI (reference sequence). CDR3 protein: CASSSSTGRDTQYF.

The J gene is TRBJ1-1, the V gene TRBV27; 10 bases fit TRBD1. The junction had 7 bases not matched to a gene; V was cut back by 6 bases and J by 0 bases. Germline CDR1 and CDR2: MNHEY and SMNVEV (reference sequence). This CDR3 comprises 16 residues. The CDR3 DNA follows: TGTGCCAGCAGCACGACAGGGGGCAGGGTGAACACTGAAGCTTTCTTT. This translates into CASSTTGGRVNTEAFF.

The rearrangement joins TRBV6-4 to TRBJ1-5; 11 nucleotides agree with TRBD1. Losses at the gene ends were 5 bases for V and 4 bases for J; bases not matched to a gene: 19. Per the germline V gene, CDR1 is MRHNA and CDR2 is SNTAGT. There are 20 residues in the CDR3. Written as DNA, the CDR3 is TGTGCCAGCAGTCCCGACGCCCCTGGACAGGGGGCATACGTTAATCAGCCCCAGCATTTT. This sequence encodes CASSPDAPGQGAYVNQPQHF.

The chain uses TRBV7-6 and TRBJ1-1, with D tentatively TRBD1 (5 bases). Germline CDR1 and CDR2: SGHVS and FNYEAQ. The V end was cut by 1 base, the J end by 1 base, with 13 bases between. The CDR3 runs 16 residues. CDR3 sequence (DNA): TGTGCCAGCAGCTTAGGTGGAGGGACGGAGAACACTGAAGCTTTCTTT. This gives the protein CASSLGGGTENTEAFF.

The chain uses TRBV4-2 and TRBJ2-5; TRBD2 matches at 14 bases. This CDR3 comprises 18 residues. The junction had 10 bases not matched to a gene; V was cut back by 0 bases and J by 7 bases. Germline V CDR1 and CDR2: LGHNA, YNFKEQ. CDR3 sequence reads: CASSQETSGLAGAGTQYF. The CDR3 DNA reads as TGTGCCAGCAGCCAAGAAACCTCGGGACTAGCGGGAGCGGGGACCCAGTACTTC.

The V gene is TRBV2, the J gene TRBJ2-1; the D gene is possibly TRBD2 (6 bases). The CDR3 length is 15 residues. From germline, CDR1 is SNHLY and CDR2 FYNNEI. Trimming stripped 5 bases from V and 2 bases from J, with 13 bases between. For the CDR3, the DNA is TGTGCCAGCAGTCTCGGGACTGCGGCCTACAATGAGCAGTTCTTC. It specifies CASSLGTAAYNEQFF.

The V call is TRBV7-9, the J call TRBJ2-2, with TRBD2 matching over 7 bases. Germline loops: CDR1 SEHNR, CDR2 FQNEAQ (reference sequence). J lost 7 bases, V lost 8 bases, and 7 bases had no gene match. There are 13 residues in the CDR3. CDR3 nucleotides: TGTGCCAGCGTCCTAGCGGCGGACGGGGAGCTGTTTTTT. This translates into CASVLAADGELFF. Combining the CDR3 with reference TRBV7-9 and TRBJ2-2 gives the whole variable domain DTGVSQNPRHKITKRGQNVTFRCDPISEHNRLYWYRQTLGQGPEFLTYFQNEAQLEKSRLLSDRFSAERPKGSFSTLEIQRTEQGDSAMYLCASVLAADGELFFGEGSRLTVL.

This clone occurred once. J is TRBJ2-1 and V is TRBV30; weak D call: TRBD2 (5 bases). The CDR3 consists of 14 residues. Trimming left V 2 bases short and J 0 bases short, with 8 bases between. Germline V gives CDR1 GTSNPN, CDR2 SVGIG (reference sequence). The CDR3 reads CAWSWESSYNEQFF. In DNA form, the CDR3 reads TGTGCCTGGAGTTGGGAGAGCTCCTACAATGAGCAGTTCTTC.

Judged by abundance, this clone is medium-sized (0.01 to 0.1%). The chain joins TRBV28 to TRBJ2-6, with a possible D match to TRBD2 (6 bases). V shed 7 bases and J shed 0 bases, with 13 bases lying between them. The CDR3 covers 16 residues. CDR1 is MDHEN and CDR2 is SYDVKM in the germline V gene. The CDR3 reads CASNGGTVSGANVLTF. CDR3 nucleotides: TGTGCCAGCAACGGCGGGACTGTCTCTGGGGCCAACGTCCTGACTTTC.

The chain employs TRBV5-1 and TRBJ1-1, with D tentatively TRBD1 (5 bases). This CDR3 is built from 16 residues. CDR1 is SGHRS, CDR2 YFSETQ, per germline. The ends were cut back, 4 bases at V and 6 bases at J, with 22 bases in the middle. CDR3 bases: TGCGCCAGCAGCCCAATGTACCGGACAAAAGGGGCTGAAGCTTTCTTT. Its translation is CASSPMYRTKGAEAFF.

The chain employs TRBV19 and TRBJ2-1; TRBD2 agrees at 8 bases. Germline CDR1 and CDR2: LNHDA and SQIVND (reference sequence). V gave up 3 bases and J gave up 6 bases; unmatched junction bases: 34. This CDR3 spans 24 amino acids. This CDR3 reads CASSIRELWMEAGGRGLLCNEQFF. The CDR3 DNA follows: TGTGCCAGTAGTATTCGGGAACTTTGGATGGAGGCGGGAGGCCGGGGTCTATTGTGCAATGAGCAGTTCTTC.

This sequence joins TRBV4-2 and TRBJ2-1, with TRBD2 as a possible D gene (5 bases). The V gene lost 4 bases and the J gene lost 5 bases, with 24 bases spanning the gap. The CDR3 runs to 18 residues. Germline V gives CDR1 LGHNA, CDR2 YNFKEQ. The CDR3 loop is CASSLKKEVWAADNEQFF. DNA of the CDR3: TGTGCCAGCAGCCTCAAGAAGGAGGTGTGGGCTGCCGACAATGAGCAGTTCTTC.

The chain joins TRBV2 to TRBJ2-1, with a possible D match to TRBD1 (7 bases). V was cut by 5 bases and J by 4 bases, with 15 bases left in between. Germline assignment: CDR1 SNHLY and CDR2 FYNNEI. CDR3 length: 15 residues. CDR3 loop: CASSLRQGGYNEQFF. The CDR3 DNA reads as TGTGCCAGCAGTCTAAGACAGGGAGGTTACAATGAGCAGTTCTTC.

The chain couples TRBV7-9 to TRBJ1-2; D remains ambiguous. The CDR3 runs 11 residues. Germline V gives CDR1 SEHNR, CDR2 FQNEAQ (reference sequence). V lost 4 bases and J lost 6, with 6 bases in between. CDR3 loop: CASSSTDGYTF. Here the CDR3 DNA reads TGTGCCAGCAGCTCCACAGATGGCTACACCTTC. The complete variable domain, with remaining parts taken from reference TRBV7-9 and TRBJ1-2, reads DTGVSQNPRHKITKRGQNVTFRCDPISEHNRLYWYRQTLGQGPEFLTYFQNEAQLEKSRLLSDRFSAERPKGSFSTLEIQRTEQGDSAMYLCASSSTDGYTFGSGTRLTVV.

This rearrangement joins TRBV27 to TRBJ2-7; 14 bases fit TRBD2. The CDR3 has 16 amino acids. Germline V gene data show CDR1 as MNHEY and CDR2 as SMNVEV (reference sequence). Trimming removed 4 bases from V and 2 bases from J; junction bases left unmatched: 4. CDR3 nucleotides: TGTGCCAGCAGTTCACGACTAGCGGGAGGGCCCTACGAGCAGTACTTC. Amino acids: CASSSRLAGGPYEQYF.